The 20 T cell receptor beta chains listed next were all sequenced from one sample in a study of post-analysis software for immune sequencing data. The study's findings and limits: Patients carried 4 or 5 TRBV segments more frequently than controls did, and TRBV5-6, TRBV5-1 and TRBV20-1 were among them.

What these receptors recognize is not known. cDNA libraries for TCR beta contained unique molecular identifiers. TCRdb recomputed calls from the PCR reads with MiXCR, one row per CDR3 protein. This repertoire shows about 760,000 distinct CDR3 sequences, about 32% found once; its top ten account for around 0.6%. The sample consisted of blood. These receptor sequences come from a girl aged 5 to 17 with multiple sclerosis.

In its sample, this clonotype was seen a few times. This chain links TRBV11-2 with TRBJ2-1; 9 bases are shared with TRBD2. The length of the CDR3 is 22 residues. Germline CDR1 is SGHAT and CDR2 is FQNNGV. The V segment lost 3 bases and the J segment 8 bases; nucleotides outside the gene matches: 29. CDR3: CASSLRDYPGGLSSGSFHEQFF. CDR3 DNA: TGTGCCAGCAGCTTGAGAGACTACCCCGGGGGGCTGAGTAGCGGGAGTTTTCATGAGCAGTTCTTC.

This clonotype was seen a handful of times. This chain uses TRBV20-1 with TRBJ1-5, with 8 bases fitting TRBD1. J gave up 1 base and V 4 bases, and 9 bases lay outside the gene matches. The CDR3 length is 16 residues. CDR1 and CDR2 (germline): DFQATT, SNEGSKA (reference sequence). Here the CDR3 reads CSATIRGRGSNQPQHF. The CDR3 DNA reads TGCAGTGCTACCATCAGGGGGCGCGGAAGCAATCAGCCCCAGCATTTT.

Note on this clonotype: A much bigger clone sits one base away, suggesting this may be a read error. The chain carries TRBV6-2 or TRBV6-3 and TRBJ2-5; tentatively, D is TRBD1 (6 bases). CDR1 and CDR2 (germline): MNHEY, SVGEGT. V was clipped by 2 bases and J by 5 bases, with 9 bases between them. The CDR3 has 13 amino acids. For the CDR3, the DNA is TGTGCCAGCAGTTACGATCAGGGGGAGACCCAGTACTTC. Residues: CASSYDQGETQYF.

The chain carries TRBV18 and TRBJ2-1; unclear D gene. The CDR3 consists of 14 residues. Germline CDR1 is KGHSH and CDR2 is LQKENI. The V and J ends lost 3 bases and 3 bases respectively, with 9 bases between them. The CDR3 reads CASSPLTIYNEQFF. The CDR3 coding sequence is TGTGCCAGCTCACCTCTCACGATCTACAATGAGCAGTTCTTC.

The J gene is TRBJ2-1, the V gene TRBV10-3, with 10 bases aligning to TRBD1. Germline-derived CDR1 and CDR2 are ENHRY and SYGVKD. The CDR3 runs 16 residues. With 4 bases clipped from V and 2 bases from J, the junction kept 5 bases outside the gene matches. This CDR3 reads CAISARDRGPYNEQFF. As DNA, the CDR3 is TGTGCCATCAGTGCGAGGGACAGGGGACCCTACAATGAGCAGTTCTTC.

This clonotype was counted a few times. The chain combines TRBV7-2 with TRBJ2-3; no firm D call. V lost 0 bases to trimming and J lost 8 bases, with 15 bases between them. Germline assignment: CDR1 SGHTA and CDR2 FQGNSA. This CDR3 is built from 15 residues. CDR3 DNA sequence: TGTGCCAGCAGCTTAGCGGATACTCGCTCCGTTACGCAGTATTTT. As protein: CASSLADTRSVTQYF. Supplemented by reference TRBV7-2 and TRBJ2-3, the full variable domain reads GAGVSQSPSNKVTEKGKDVELRCDPISGHTALYWYRQSLGQGLEFLIYFQGNSAPDKSGLPSDRFSAERTGGSVSTLTIQRTQQEDSAVYLCASSLADTRSVTQYFGPGTRLTVL.

Details on this clonotype: The junction and the germline gene differ at one end; a read error may be behind it. The rearrangement links TRBV3-1 to TRBJ2-2; maybe TRBD1 (6 bases). CDR3 length: 15 residues. Germline V gene data show CDR1 as LGHDT and CDR2 as YNNKEL (reference sequence). The CDR3 spells CAGSQDGQYTGELFF. CDR3 DNA sequence: TGTGCCGGCAGCCAAGACGGACAGTACACCGGGGAGCTGTTTTTT.

At least ten counts were recorded for this clonotype. The rearrangement uses TRBV20-1 and TRBJ2-1, with 7 bases aligning to TRBD2. The CDR3 spans 16 residues. The V gene's germline CDR1 is DFQATT and CDR2 SNEGSKA (reference sequence). Germline trimming cut 3 bases from V and 8 bases from J; bases unmatched to any gene: 16. The CDR3 DNA follows: TGCAGTGCTAGTTTCCCCCGGTTAGCGGGCCCTGATGAGCAGTTCTTC. It codes for CSASFPRLAGPDEQFF.

This clonotype was counted a few times. This sequence joins TRBV20-1 and TRBJ2-2, with D perhaps matching TRBD1 or TRBD2 (5 bases each). Germline CDR1 DFQATT, CDR2 SNEGSKA (reference sequence). The CDR3 sequence is 11 residues long. V lost 5 bases, J lost 6 bases, and 7 bases lay in between. CDR3 nucleotide sequence: TGCAGTGCTCGGGGACCCGGGGAGCTGTTTTTT. Protein product: CSARGPGELFF.

The chain has TRBV7-2 and TRBJ1-6; D possibly corresponds to TRBD1 (5 bases). There are 15 residues in the CDR3. The germline gives CDR1 SGHTA, CDR2 FQGNSA. Trimming stripped 2 bases from V and 10 bases from J, with 15 bases between. The DNA of the CDR3 is TGTGCCAGCAGCTTATCCCCAGAGGGACGGTCACCCCTCCACTTT. Protein: CASSLSPEGRSPLHF.

In its sample, this clonotype was seen a few times. This sequence joins TRBV5-1 and TRBJ1-4; 9 bases fit TRBD1. Germline CDR1 is SGHRS and CDR2 is YFSETQ. J lost 8 bases, V lost 3 bases, and 8 bases had no gene match. The CDR3 extends over 15 amino acids. The CDR3 region has the DNA TGCGCCAGCAGCTCCGGGACAGGGTTGAAGGAAAAACTGTTTTTT. This sequence encodes CASSSGTGLKEKLFF.

This clonotype was seen only once. One end of the junction does not line up with germline, which may come from a read error. This chain joins TRBV7-2 and TRBJ2-5; 10 bases align to TRBD1. This CDR3 comprises 16 residues. Germline loops: CDR1 SGHTA, CDR2 FQGNSA. The CDR3 nucleotides are TGTGCCAGCAGCTCTGGACAGGGGGAGATTCAAGGGACCCAGTACTTC. It encodes CASSSGQGEIQGTQYF.

This clonotype occurred a few times. The chain is built from TRBV6-1 and TRBJ1-1; 10 nucleotides agree with TRBD1. CDR1 is MNHNS, CDR2 SASEGT, per germline. This CDR3 is built from 15 residues. J lost 3 bases, V lost 3 bases, and 4 bases had no gene match. CDR3 in DNA: TGTGCCAGCAGTGACCCGGGACAGGGGTACACTGAAGCTTTCTTT. Translating gives CASSDPGQGYTEAFF.

The rearrangement joins TRBV29-1 to TRBJ2-4; D not resolved. The V end lost 7 bases, the J end lost 1 base, and 8 bases lay between the germline ends. This CDR3 is 12 amino acids long. Germline CDR1 is SQVTM and CDR2 is ANQGSEA. The CDR3 protein is CSAMRAKNIQYF. The CDR3, as DNA: TGCAGCGCCATGAGGGCCAAAAACATTCAGTACTTC. The complete variable domain, with remaining parts taken from reference TRBV29-1 and TRBJ2-4, reads SAVISQKPSRDICQRGTSLTIQCQVDSQVTMMFWYRQQPGQSLTLIATANQGSEATYESGFVIDKFPISRPNLTFSTLTVSNMSPEDSSIYLCSAMRAKNIQYFGAGTRLSVL.

The chain is built from TRBV4-1 and TRBJ1-5, with D maybe TRBD1 (6 bases). The CDR3 is 17 amino acids. V lost 1 base and J 3 bases, leaving 16 bases between the germline ends. Per germline, CDR1 MGHRA and CDR2 YSYEKL. The CDR3 reads CASSQGLTGRINQPQHF. The CDR3 region has the DNA TGCGCCAGCAGCCAAGGGTTGACAGGCAGAATCAATCAGCCCCAGCATTTT.

The chain combines TRBV5-1 with TRBJ2-3, with 13 bases identical to TRBD2. This CDR3 comprises 16 residues. The V gene's germline CDR1 is SGHRS and CDR2 YFSETQ. The junction had 4 bases not matched to a gene; V was cut back by 1 base and J by 5 bases. The CDR3 bases are TGCGCCAGCAGCTTGACTAGCGGGGGGGCGAGAGATACGCAGTATTTT. Protein product: CASSLTSGGARDTQYF.

This clonotype came up a few times. The chain employs TRBV28 and TRBJ1-4; perhaps TRBD1 as D (5 bases). Trimming removed 10 bases from V and 0 bases from J, with 18 bases in between. This CDR3 has 16 residues. From germline, CDR1 is MDHEN and CDR2 SYDVKM. CDR3 residues: CATGTQYNATNEKLFF. CDR3 nucleotides: TGTGCCACGGGGACCCAGTATAATGCAACTAATGAAAAACTGTTTTTT.

This clonotype has just a few counts. The gene calls are TRBV20-1 and TRBJ2-5; no clear D. The germline V gene has CDR1 DFQATT and CDR2 SNEGSKA (reference sequence). This CDR3 comprises 13 residues. The V gene lost 4 bases and the J gene lost 0 bases, with 9 bases spanning the gap. CDR3 region: CSANRVYQETQYF. The CDR3 DNA reads as TGCAGTGCTAATAGGGTATACCAAGAGACCCAGTACTTC.

The V and J genes are TRBV20-1 and TRBJ2-5; TRBD2 aligns across 11 bases. The CDR3 is 15 amino acids. The V and J ends lost 1 base and 6 bases, in that order; junction bases with no gene match: 7. CDR1 DFQATT and CDR2 SNEGSKA come from the germline V gene (reference sequence). The CDR3 coding sequence is TGCAGTGCTAGAGGTACACTAGCGGGGGAAAAGACCCAGTACTTC. Protein product: CSARGTLAGEKTQYF.

This sequence joins TRBV12-3 or TRBV12-4 and TRBJ1-1, with D unresolved. CDR3 length equals 14 residues. Trimming left V 6 bases short and J 1 base short, with 12 bases between. The CDR3 coding sequence is TGTGCCAGCAGAAAACAATCAGGGAACACTGAAGCTTTCTTT. Its translation is CASRKQSGNTEAFF.